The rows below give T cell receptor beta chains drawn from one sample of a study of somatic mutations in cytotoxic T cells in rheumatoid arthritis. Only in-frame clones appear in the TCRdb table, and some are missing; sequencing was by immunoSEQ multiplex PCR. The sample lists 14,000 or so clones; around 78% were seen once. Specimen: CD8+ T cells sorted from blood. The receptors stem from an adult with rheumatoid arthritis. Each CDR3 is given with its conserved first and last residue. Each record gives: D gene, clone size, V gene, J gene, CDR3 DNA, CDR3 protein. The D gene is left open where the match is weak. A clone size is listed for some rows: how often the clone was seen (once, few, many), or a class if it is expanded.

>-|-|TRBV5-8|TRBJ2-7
TGTGCCAGCAGCCCGACAGGGACTCAGTACTTC
CASSPTGTQYF
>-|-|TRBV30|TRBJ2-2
TGTGCCTGGAGTGTACTAAGGGGGGTGAACACCGGGGAGCTGTTTTTT
CAWSVLRGVNTGELFF
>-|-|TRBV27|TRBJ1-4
TGTGCCAGCAGTCCTCAACTCGGGGGAAAACTGTTTTTT
CASSPQLGGKLFF
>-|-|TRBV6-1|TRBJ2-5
TGTGCCAGCAGTGAAGGAACAGGGTGGTCCGTTTGGGAGACCCAGTACTTC
CASSEGTGWSVWETQYF
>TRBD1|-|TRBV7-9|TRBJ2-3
TGTGCCAGCAGCCCAGGGACAGAGGCCTACACAGATACGCAGTATTTT
CASSPGTEAYTDTQYF
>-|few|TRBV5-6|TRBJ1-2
TGTGCCAGCAGCTGGGACCAGGGTTTCTATGGCTACACCTTC
CASSWDQGFYGYTF
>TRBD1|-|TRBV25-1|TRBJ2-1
TGTGCCAGCTTGGGACAGGGCCTCAACTCATACAATGAGCAGTTCTTC
CASLGQGLNSYNEQFF
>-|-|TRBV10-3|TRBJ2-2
TGTGCCTCTACCCCACTCCTAGGGAACACCGGGGAGCTGTTTTTT
CASTPLLGNTGELFF
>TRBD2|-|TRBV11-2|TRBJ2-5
TGTGCCAGCAGCTTAACCGCGGGAGGGGAGACCCAGTACTTC
CASSLTAGGETQYF
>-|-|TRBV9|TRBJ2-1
TGTGCCAGCAGCTTCCACGGGACTCCCGCCTACAATGAGCAGTTCTTC
CASSFHGTPAYNEQFF
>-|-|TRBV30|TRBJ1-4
TGTGCCTGGAGTTACCCCTCCTGGGGGACAACTAATGAAAAACTGTTTTTT
CAWSYPSWGTTNEKLFF
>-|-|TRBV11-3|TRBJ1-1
TGTGCCAGCAGCAAGGGCAGTACTACTGAAGCTTTCTTT
CASSKGSTTEAFF
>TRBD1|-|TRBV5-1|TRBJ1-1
TGCGCCAGCAGCGCGGGACAGCGAACTGAAGCTTTCTTT
CASSAGQRTEAFF
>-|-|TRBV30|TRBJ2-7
TGTGCCTGGAGTATTGGGTCCTACGAGCAGTACTTC
CAWSIGSYEQYF
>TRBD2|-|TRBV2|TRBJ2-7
TGTGCCAGCAGGGGACTAGCGGGAGGGAACGAGCAGTACTTC
CASRGLAGGNEQYF
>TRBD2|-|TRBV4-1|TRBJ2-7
TGCGCCAGCAGCCAGGGACTAGCGGGAGGGTCCTACGAGCAGTACTTC
CASSQGLAGGSYEQYF
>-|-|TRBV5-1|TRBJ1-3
TGCGCCAGCAGCTTAGACTTTGGAAACACCATATATTTT
CASSLDFGNTIYF
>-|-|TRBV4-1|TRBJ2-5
TGCGCCAGCAGCCTCCTCGAGGAGGGGGGAGGGGTGGGAGAGACCCAGTACTTC
CASSLLEEGGGVGETQYF
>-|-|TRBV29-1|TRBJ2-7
TGCAGCTTAAGGACAGATAACTACGAGCAGTACTTC
CSLRTDNYEQYF
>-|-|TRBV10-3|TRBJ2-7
TGTGCCATCAGTCTCGGACTGAGCTCCTACGAGCAGTACTTC
CAISLGLSSYEQYF
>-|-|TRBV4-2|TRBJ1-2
TGTGCCAGCAGCCAAGTTGGAGGCTACACCTTC
CASSQVGGYTF
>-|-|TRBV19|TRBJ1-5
TGTGCCAGCGCAATGGGGGCGAGCAATCAGCCCCAGCATTTT
CASAMGASNQPQHF
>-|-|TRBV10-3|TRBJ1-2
TGTGCCATCAGTGAGTCGTTAGGCGGACGGCTAAGGGATGGCTACACCTTC
CAISESLGGRLRDGYTF
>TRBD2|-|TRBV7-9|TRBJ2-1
TGTGCCAGCAGGGAGGGACTAGCGGAGTCCAATGAGCAGTTCTTC
CASREGLAESNEQFF
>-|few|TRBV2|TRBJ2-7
TGTGCCAGCACCCTAAGCTCCTACGAGCAGTACTTC
CASTLSSYEQYF
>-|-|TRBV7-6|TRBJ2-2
TGTGCCAGCAGCTTAGCGGGGGGCACCCCAAACACCGGGGAGCTGTTTTTT
CASSLAGGTPNTGELFF
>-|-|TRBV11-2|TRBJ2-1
TGTGCCAGCAGCTTCGATACTAGAGATGAGCAGTTCTTC
CASSFDTRDEQFF
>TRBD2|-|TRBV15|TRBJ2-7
TGTGCCACCAGCAGAGAGCGGGAGGGAGACGAGCAGTACTTC
CATSREREGDEQYF
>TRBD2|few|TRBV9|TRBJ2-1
TGTGCCAGCAGCGTCTCGAGCGGGGCCCACAATGAGCAGTTCTTC
CASSVSSGAHNEQFF
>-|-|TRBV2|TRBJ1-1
TGTGCCAGCAGTGGACGATTGCAGGGTTCAAGGACTGAAGCTTTCTTT
CASSGRLQGSRTEAFF
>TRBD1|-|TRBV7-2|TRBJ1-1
TGTGCCAGCAGCTTGGGACAGTACACTGAAGCTTTCTTT
CASSLGQYTEAFF
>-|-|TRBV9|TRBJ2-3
TGTGCCAGCAGCGTAGATACAGATACGCAGTATTTT
CASSVDTDTQYF
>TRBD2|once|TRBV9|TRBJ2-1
TGTGCCAGCAGCGCCCCTAGCGGGAGGGGAATTAATGAGCAGTTCTTC
CASSAPSGRGINEQFF
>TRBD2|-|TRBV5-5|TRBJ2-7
TGTGCCAGCATGGAAGCGGGAACCTACGAGCAGTACTTC
CASMEAGTYEQYF
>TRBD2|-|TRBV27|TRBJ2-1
TGTGCCAGCAGTACCCGGACTAGCGGGAGACGCCGTGAGCAGTTCTTC
CASSTRTSGRRREQFF
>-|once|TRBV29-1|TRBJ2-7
TGCAGCGTTGAAGATGGGCAGGCCTACGAGCAGTACTTC
CSVEDGQAYEQYF
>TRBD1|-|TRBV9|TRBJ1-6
TGTGCCAGCAGCGTGGCATCCGGGACAGGGAATTCACCCCTCCACTTT
CASSVASGTGNSPLHF
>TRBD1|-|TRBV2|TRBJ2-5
TGTGCCAGCAGTGCCGACCGGACAGGTCAAGAGACCCAGTACTTC
CASSADRTGQETQYF
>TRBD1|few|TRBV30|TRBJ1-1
TGTGCCTGGAGAGACAGGGTGAACACTGAAGCTTTCTTT
CAWRDRVNTEAFF
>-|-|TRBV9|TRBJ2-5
TGTGCCAGCAGCGCCCGGGACAACCAGGAGACCCAGTACTTC
CASSARDNQETQYF
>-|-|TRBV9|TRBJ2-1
TGTGCCAGCAGCGTAGGCGACAATGAGCAGTTCTTC
CASSVGDNEQFF
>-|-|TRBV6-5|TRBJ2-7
TGTGCCAGCAGACATACACAGTCAAGATACGAGCAGTACTTC
CASRHTQSRYEQYF
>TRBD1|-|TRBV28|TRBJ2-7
TGTGCCAGCAGTCTGACAGGGGTCAACGAGCAGTACTTC
CASSLTGVNEQYF
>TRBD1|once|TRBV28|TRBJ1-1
TGTGCCAGCAGTTGGGGACAGGGAAAGACTGAAGCTTTCTTT
CASSWGQGKTEAFF
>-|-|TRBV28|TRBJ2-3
TGTGCCAGCAGTTTGACGGCTTACCGCACAGATACGCAGTATTTT
CASSLTAYRTDTQYF
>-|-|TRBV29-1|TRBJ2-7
TGCAGCGCCTCGGGGGCATACGGGATACCTACCGAGCAGTACTTC
CSASGAYGIPTEQYF
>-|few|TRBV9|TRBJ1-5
TGTGCCAGCAGCAGAGAGAGAGGCAATCAGCCCCAGCATTTT
CASSRERGNQPQHF
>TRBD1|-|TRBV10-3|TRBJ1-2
TGTGCCTGTGGACAGGGGGGAGGTGGCTACACCTTC
CACGQGGGGYTF
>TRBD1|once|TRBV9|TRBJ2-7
TGTGCCAGCAGCGGAGGGGACAGGGTCGACGAGCAGTACTTC
CASSGGDRVDEQYF
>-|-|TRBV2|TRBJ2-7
TGTGCCAGCAGGGCGGGACCTTACGAGCAGTACTTC
CASRAGPYEQYF
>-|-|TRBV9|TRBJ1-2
TGTGCCAGCAGCGTTTCCCAGGGAGGAGGCGGCTACACCTTC
CASSVSQGGGGYTF
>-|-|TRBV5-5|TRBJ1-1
TGTGCCAGCAGCTCTTTTTTCGGCACTGAAGCTTTCTTT
CASSSFFGTEAFF